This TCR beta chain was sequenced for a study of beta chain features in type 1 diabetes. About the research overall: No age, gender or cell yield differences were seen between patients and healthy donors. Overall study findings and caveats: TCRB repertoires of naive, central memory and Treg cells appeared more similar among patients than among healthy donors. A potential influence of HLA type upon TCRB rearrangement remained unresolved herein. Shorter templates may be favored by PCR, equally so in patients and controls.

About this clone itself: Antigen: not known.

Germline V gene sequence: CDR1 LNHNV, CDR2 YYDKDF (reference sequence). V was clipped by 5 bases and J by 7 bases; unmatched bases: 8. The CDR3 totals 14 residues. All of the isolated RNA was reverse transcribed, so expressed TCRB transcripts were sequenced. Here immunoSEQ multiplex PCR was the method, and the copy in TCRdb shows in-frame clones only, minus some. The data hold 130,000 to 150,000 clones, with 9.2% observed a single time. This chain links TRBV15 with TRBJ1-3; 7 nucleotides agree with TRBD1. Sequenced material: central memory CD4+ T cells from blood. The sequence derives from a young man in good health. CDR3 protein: CATSGDSRANTIYF. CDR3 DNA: TGTGCCACCAGCGGGGACAGTCGGGCGAACACCATATATTTT.